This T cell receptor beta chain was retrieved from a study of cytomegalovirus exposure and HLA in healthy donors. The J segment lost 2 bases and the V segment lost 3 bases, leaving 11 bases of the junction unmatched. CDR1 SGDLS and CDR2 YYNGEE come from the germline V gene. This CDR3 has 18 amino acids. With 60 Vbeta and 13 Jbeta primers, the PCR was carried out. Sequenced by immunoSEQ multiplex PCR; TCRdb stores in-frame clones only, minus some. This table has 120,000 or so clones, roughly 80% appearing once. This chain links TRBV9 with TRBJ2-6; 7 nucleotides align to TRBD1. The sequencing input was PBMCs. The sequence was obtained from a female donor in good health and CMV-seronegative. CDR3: CASSDQTGETPGANVLTF. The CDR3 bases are TGTGCCAGCAGCGACCAAACAGGGGAAACACCTGGGGCCAACGTCCTGACTTTC.